A single sample gave rise to the 26 T cell receptor beta chains below, sequenced in a study of response to subunit inactivated influenza vaccine (dated by TCRdb to 2016 to 2019). Library construction relied on RT-PCR. Reads for this sample came from an Illumina HiSeq 2500. TCRdb trimmed public reads at Q25 via fastp, called clones via MiXCR and kept in-frame beta chains. Rows with a matching CDR3 protein are joined into one entry that keeps the most common DNA and genes. Recorded for this sample are some 800,000 distinct CDR3 sequences; about 20% of them occurred a single time. The ten largest clones take up around 9.6% of the sample. The specimen comprised PBMCs from blood, sampled less than 6 days after vaccination. The receptors derive from a middle-aged man who received an inactivated influenza vaccine. Donor details come from another sample of the same person, matched by shared clones.

This clonotype was picked up a small number of times. This chain connects TRBV20-1 to TRBJ2-3; 7 nucleotides agree with TRBD2. Germline trimming cut 2 bases from V and 2 bases from J; bases unmatched to any gene: 19. CDR1 is DFQATT, CDR2 SNEGSKA, per germline (reference sequence). The CDR3 consists of 19 residues. In nucleotides, the CDR3 is TGCAGTGCTAGACAGGAACGTCCTAGCGGTATGACTTACACAGATACGCAGTATTTT. This encodes CSARQERPSGMTYTDTQYF.

This chain links TRBV4-2 with TRBJ2-6, with TRBD2 identical over 7 bases. The CDR3 has 19 residues. Germline CDR1 is LGHNA and CDR2 is YNFKEQ. Trimming at V came to 3 bases and at J to 2 bases, leaving 13 bases not matched to a gene. CDR3 in amino acids: CASSHRGTTSFAGANVLTF. CDR3 nucleotide sequence: TGTGCCAGCAGCCACCGGGGGACTACTAGTTTCGCTGGGGCCAACGTCCTGACTTTC.

The rearrangement joins TRBV12-3 or TRBV12-4 to TRBJ1-1; D is unresolved. Trimming left V 6 bases short and J 4 bases short, with 9 bases between. This CDR3 spans 12 amino acids. Here the CDR3 reads CASRTGRTEAFF. The CDR3 region has the DNA TGTGCCAGCAGAACCGGGCGCACTGAAGCTTTCTTT.

V is TRBV6-5 and J is TRBJ1-2; TRBD1 might be the D (5 bases). Per the germline V gene, CDR1 is MNHEY and CDR2 is SVGAGI. The V and J ends lost 6 bases and 6 bases respectively, with 11 bases between them. The CDR3 covers 12 residues. This CDR3 is CASRSVGHGYTF. The DNA for the CDR3 is TGTGCCAGCAGATCAGTGGGACATGGCTACACCTTC.

The chain carries TRBV7-2 and TRBJ2-7; 11 bases map to TRBD2. Unmatched junction bases numbered 4, after V lost 6 bases and J lost 6 bases. Per germline, CDR1 SGHTA and CDR2 FQGNSA. The length of the CDR3 is 13 residues. As DNA, the CDR3 is TGTGCCAGCAGTTCCGGGACTAGCGGCGAGCAGTACTTC. As protein: CASSSGTSGEQYF.

This clonotype was detected only a few times. The chain has TRBV27 and TRBJ1-1; no definite D call. V shed 2 bases and J shed 4 bases, with 8 bases lying between them. Germline V gene sequence: CDR1 MNHEY, CDR2 SMNVEV (reference sequence). This CDR3 contains 13 residues. DNA for the CDR3: TGTGCCAGCAGTTTAAGGAGGGCCACTGAAGCTTTCTTT. Translation: CASSLRRATEAFF.

This clonotype was detected only a few times. This chain uses TRBV4-3 with TRBJ2-1; D could derive from TRBD1 or TRBD2 (6 bases each). This CDR3 region has 17 residues. The V end was cut by 0 bases, the J end by 4 bases, with 16 bases between. Germline CDR1 is LGHNA and CDR2 is YSLEER. The CDR3 reads CASSQDVSRGLYNEQFF. The CDR3 DNA reads TGCGCCAGCAGCCAAGATGTCTCCCGGGGGCTGTACAATGAGCAGTTCTTC.

The V and J genes are TRBV29-1 and TRBJ2-5; a possible D gene is TRBD2 (5 bases). Looked up from germline, CDR1 is SQVTM and CDR2 is ANQGSEA. Trimming took 4 bases from V and 2 from J, leaving 11 bases between them. The CDR3 extends over 13 amino acids. This CDR3 is CSVVSGAQETQYF. Here the CDR3 DNA reads TGCAGCGTTGTGAGCGGAGCACAAGAGACCCAGTACTTC.

The V call is TRBV6-1, the J call TRBJ2-1; the D gene could be TRBD1 or TRBD2 (6 bases each). CDR3 size: 17 residues. V gave up 6 bases and J gave up 5 bases, with 23 bases separating them. Germline lookup yields CDR1 MNHNS and CDR2 SASEGT. The CDR3 DNA reads TGTGCCAGCAGCCGAAAGGGGGGAGGCCTAGGGGACAATGAGCAGTTCTTC. Translating gives CASSRKGGGLGDNEQFF.

In the case of this clonotype: A read error may explain this, as a much larger clone is one base away. The chain employs TRBV9 and TRBJ1-1, with unresolved D. CDR1 and CDR2 (germline): SGDLS, YYNGEE. Deletions cut 0 bases from V and 3 bases from J, with 6 bases between. The CDR3 sequence is 13 residues long. The DNA of the CDR3 is TGTGCCAGCAGCGTAGGGGAGGACACTGAAGCTTTCTTT. Its protein product is CASSVGEDTEAFF. Full variable domain (remainder filled in from reference TRBV9 and TRBJ1-1): DSGVTQTPKHLITATGQRVTLRCSPRSGDLSVYWYQQSLDQGLQFLIQYYNGEERAKGNILERFSAQQFPDLHSELNLSSLELGDSALYFCASSVGEDTEAFFGQGTRLTVV.

This clonotype appeared a few times. The V call is TRBV10-2, the J call TRBJ2-7; no clear D gene. CDR3 length equals 13 residues. Trimming took 6 bases from V and 7 from J, leaving 16 bases between them. The germline V gene has CDR1 WSHSY and CDR2 SAAADI. CDR3: CASRDGPLGEQYF. Here the CDR3 DNA reads TGCGCCAGCAGGGACGGCCCCCTAGGGGAGCAGTACTTC.

J is TRBJ1-5 and V is TRBV5-1; possibly TRBD1 for D (5 bases). Trimming took 5 bases from V and 0 from J, leaving 12 bases between them. The germline V gene encodes CDR1 SGHRS and CDR2 YFSETQ. The CDR3 is made up of 15 amino acids. The CDR3 reads CASRRDGYSNQPQHF. The CDR3 region has the DNA TGCGCCAGCAGACGGGACGGATATAGCAATCAGCCCCAGCATTTT.

This chain links TRBV19 with TRBJ1-1; TRBD1 aligns across 7 bases. The CDR3 covers 12 residues. Germline lookup yields CDR1 LNHDA and CDR2 SQIVND (reference sequence). Trimming took 6 bases from V and 4 from J; bases not matched to a gene: 2. This CDR3 reads CASRTGFTEAFF. The CDR3 coding sequence is TGTGCCAGTAGGACAGGGTTCACTGAAGCTTTCTTT.

The chain is built from TRBV6-1 and TRBJ2-3, with 15 bases lining up with TRBD2. The CDR3 length is 15 residues. Germline CDR1 reads MNHNS; CDR2 reads SASEGT. V gave up 6 bases and J gave up 6 bases; unmatched junction bases: 4. The CDR3 protein is CASRRTSGRGDTQYF. CDR3 nucleotide sequence: TGTGCCAGCAGGCGGACTAGCGGGAGGGGTGATACGCAGTATTTT.

This clonotype was counted between two and nine times. The V call is TRBV18, the J call TRBJ2-2; 9 bases map to TRBD1. Germline V gives CDR1 KGHSH, CDR2 LQKENI. V lost 2 bases and J lost 5; bases outside the gene matches: 9. CDR3 size: 17 residues. The CDR3 loop is CASSPSQGALGTGELFF. The CDR3 nucleotides are TGTGCCAGCTCACCATCACAGGGGGCGCTTGGAACCGGGGAGCTGTTTTTT.

There are a few counts of this clonotype. The genes are TRBV7-2 and TRBJ2-7; tentatively, D is TRBD2 (7 bases). The V gene lost 5 bases and the J gene lost 3 bases, with 14 bases spanning the gap. The CDR3 is 14 residues long. Per the germline V gene, CDR1 is SGHTA and CDR2 is FQGNSA. The CDR3 coding sequence is TGTGCCAGCAGCACAACCGGGGGGCTCTACGAGCAGTACTTC. As protein: CASSTTGGLYEQYF.

This clonotype occurred many times. This chain connects TRBV7-9 to TRBJ1-1; no clear D gene. In germline, CDR1 is SEHNR, CDR2 FQNEAQ (reference sequence). V was clipped by 5 bases and J by 8 bases, with 15 bases between them. CDR3 length equals 13 residues. The CDR3 spells CASSPKTEFEAFF. CDR3 bases: TGTGCCAGCAGCCCCAAGACTGAGTTCGAAGCTTTCTTT.

This clonotype was picked up a small number of times. The DNA of the CDR3 is TGCACCCCAGTGTTTGGGGGAACTAACTATGGCTACACCTTC. It specifies CTPVFGGTNYGYTF. The chain combines TRBV20-1 with TRBJ1-2; tentative D call: TRBD1 (5 bases). CDR1 DFQATT and CDR2 SNEGSKA come from the germline V gene (reference sequence). The CDR3 runs 14 residues.

The chain is built from TRBV9 and TRBJ2-1; 7 bases are a match to TRBD2. The germline CDR1 and CDR2 sequences are SGDLS and YYNGEE. The CDR3 is made up of 15 amino acids. V was pared by 1 base and J by 7 bases, with 8 bases of the junction left unmatched. CDR3 nucleotide sequence: TGTGCCAGCAGCGTACTTGCGGGAGCGGGGAATGAGCAGTTCTTC. Its protein is CASSVLAGAGNEQFF.

This clonotype was counted only a few times. This chain uses TRBV7-9 with TRBJ2-2; TRBD2 matches at 8 bases. The CDR3 length is 14 residues. Germline-derived CDR1 and CDR2 are SEHNR and FQNEAQ (reference sequence). J was trimmed by 4 bases and V by 5 bases; bases with no gene match: 3. CDR3 sequence: CASSTGLATGELFF. In DNA, the CDR3 is TGTGCCAGCAGCACAGGACTAGCCACCGGGGAGCTGTTTTTT.

This clonotype was counted many times. This sequence joins TRBV9 and TRBJ2-3, with no clear D. The CDR3 is made up of 12 amino acids. Germline V gene sequence: CDR1 SGDLS, CDR2 YYNGEE. Trimming shortened V by 7 bases and J by 0 bases, and 6 bases separated the two germline ends. CDR3 residues: CASSASTDTQYF. Here the CDR3 DNA reads TGTGCCAGCTCCGCTAGCACAGATACGCAGTATTTT.

V and J are TRBV19 and TRBJ1-5, with 8 bases lining up with TRBD1. This CDR3 contains 15 residues. Trimming removed 4 bases from V and 2 bases from J; junction bases left unmatched: 4. Germline V CDR1 and CDR2: LNHDA, SQIVND (reference sequence). The CDR3 loop reads CASSTSTGGNQPQHF. The CDR3 DNA reads as TGTGCCAGTAGTACCTCGACAGGGGGCAATCAGCCCCAGCATTTT.

The V call is TRBV7-8, the J call TRBJ1-1; no definite D call. V shed 7 bases and J shed 5 bases, with 14 bases lying between them. The CDR3 is made up of 13 amino acids. Germline loops: CDR1 SGHVS, CDR2 FQNEAQ. The CDR3 spells CASTALVGTEAFF. As DNA, the CDR3 is TGTGCCAGCACCGCGTTGGTAGGGACTGAAGCTTTCTTT.

V is TRBV4-1 and J is TRBJ2-7, with 7 bases lining up with TRBD2. The CDR3 runs 16 residues. V shed 1 base, J shed 3 bases, and the junction held 9 bases outside the gene matches. From germline, CDR1 is MGHRA and CDR2 YSYEKL. The CDR3 loop reads CASSQAGLGPLYEQYF. CDR3 DNA sequence: TGCGCCAGCAGCCAAGCCGGACTAGGGCCCCTCTACGAGCAGTACTTC.

V is TRBV12-3 or TRBV12-4 and J is TRBJ2-1; D is possibly TRBD1 or TRBD2 (5 bases each). Trimming pared 2 bases from V and 1 base from J, leaving 9 bases between. CDR3 size: 15 residues. As DNA, the CDR3 is TGTGCCAGCAGTTTAAGGGACGCGTCCTACAATGAGCAGTTCTTC. Amino acids: CASSLRDASYNEQFF.

This clonotype was recorded at least ten times. The CDR3 coding sequence is TGCGCCAGCAGCCTCCAGACAGTCTCGAACACCGGGGAGCTGTTTTTT. This gives the protein CASSLQTVSNTGELFF. V gene TRBV5-1 combines with J gene TRBJ2-2, with D maybe TRBD1 (5 bases). V dropped 4 bases and J dropped 0 bases, with 13 bases sitting between them. The CDR3 extends over 16 amino acids. CDR1 SGHRS and CDR2 YFSETQ come from the germline V gene.